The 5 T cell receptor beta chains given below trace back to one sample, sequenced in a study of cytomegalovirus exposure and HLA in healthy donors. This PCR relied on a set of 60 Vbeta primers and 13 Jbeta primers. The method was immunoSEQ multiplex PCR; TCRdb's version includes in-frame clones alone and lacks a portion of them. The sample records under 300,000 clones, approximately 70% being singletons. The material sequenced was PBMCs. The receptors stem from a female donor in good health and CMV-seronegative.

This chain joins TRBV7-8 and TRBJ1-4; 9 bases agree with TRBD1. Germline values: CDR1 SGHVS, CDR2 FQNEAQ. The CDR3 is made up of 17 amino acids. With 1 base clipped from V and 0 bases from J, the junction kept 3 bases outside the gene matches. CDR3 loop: CASSLGTGVATNEKLFF. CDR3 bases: TGTGCCAGCAGCTTAGGGACAGGGGTTGCAACTAATGAAAAACTGTTTTTT.

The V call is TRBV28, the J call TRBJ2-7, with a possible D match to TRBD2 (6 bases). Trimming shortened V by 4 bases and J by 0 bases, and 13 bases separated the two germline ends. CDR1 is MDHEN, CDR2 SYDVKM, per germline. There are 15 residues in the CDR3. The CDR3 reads CASSSPERASYEQYF. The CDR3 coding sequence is TGTGCCAGCAGTTCCCCCGAGCGGGCCTCCTACGAGCAGTACTTC.

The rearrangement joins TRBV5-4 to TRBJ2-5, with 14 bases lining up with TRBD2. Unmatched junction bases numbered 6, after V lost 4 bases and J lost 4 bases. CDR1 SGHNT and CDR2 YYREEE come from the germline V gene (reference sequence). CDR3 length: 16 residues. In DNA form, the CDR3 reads TGTGCCAGCAGCCCAAGGACTAGCGGGAGGAGAGAGACCCAGTACTTC. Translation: CASSPRTSGRRETQYF.

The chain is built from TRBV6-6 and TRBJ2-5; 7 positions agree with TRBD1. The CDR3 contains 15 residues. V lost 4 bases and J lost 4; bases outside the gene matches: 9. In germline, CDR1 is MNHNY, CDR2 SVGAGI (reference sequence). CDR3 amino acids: CASSFPTGSGETQYF. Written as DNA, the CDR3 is TGTGCCAGCAGTTTCCCGACAGGGTCCGGAGAGACCCAGTACTTC.

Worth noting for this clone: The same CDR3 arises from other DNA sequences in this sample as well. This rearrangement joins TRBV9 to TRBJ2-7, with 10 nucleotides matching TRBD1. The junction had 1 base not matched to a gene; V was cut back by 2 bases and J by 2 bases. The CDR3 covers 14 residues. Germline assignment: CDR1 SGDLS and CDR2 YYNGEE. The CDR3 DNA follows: TGTGCCAGCAGCGTGGGACAGGGGACCTACGAGCAGTACTTC. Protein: CASSVGQGTYEQYF.